Listed here are 16 T cell receptor beta chains from one sample, sequenced in a study of blood T cell repertoires in COVID-19. Libraries were prepared by immunoSEQ multiplex PCR; TCRdb keeps only in-frame clonotypes and omits some of them. The sample carries 300,000 to 350,000 clones, around four fifths recorded once. The sequencing sample was made of peripheral blood. These receptors were collected from a man in his thirties or forties with active or convalescent COVID-19.

This chain joins TRBV5-1 and TRBJ2-3, with 7 nucleotides matching TRBD1. The V segment lost 4 bases and the J segment 5 bases; nucleotides outside the gene matches: 7. The length of the CDR3 is 14 residues. Per germline, CDR1 SGHRS and CDR2 YFSETQ. The CDR3 protein is CASSTGTARDTQYF. CDR3 bases: TGCGCCAGCAGCACCGGGACAGCAAGAGATACGCAGTATTTT.

Notes on this clone: Within the sample, other DNA sequences also encode this same CDR3. The J gene is TRBJ1-5, the V gene TRBV12-3 or TRBV12-4; unclear D gene. This CDR3 contains 11 residues. Trimming cost V 5 bases and J 9 bases, with 8 bases left between them. This chain's CDR3 is CASSGRGPQHF. The DNA of the CDR3 is TGTGCCAGCAGTGGACGGGGGCCCCAGCATTTT.

The chain employs TRBV7-9 and TRBJ1-4; TRBD1 is a possible D gene (6 bases). CDR1 and CDR2 from the germline V gene are SEHNR and FQNEAQ (reference sequence). CDR3 length: 13 residues. V was shortened by 8 bases and J by 8 bases, with 15 bases between the two germline ends. The CDR3 is CASGMDSLEKLFF. CDR3 nucleotide sequence: TGTGCCAGCGGCATGGACAGTTTAGAAAAACTGTTTTTT. Full variable domain (rest looked up from reference TRBV7-9 and TRBJ1-4): DTGVSQNPRHKITKRGQNVTFRCDPISEHNRLYWYRQTLGQGPEFLTYFQNEAQLEKSRLLSDRFSAERPKGSFSTLEIQRTEQGDSAMYLCASGMDSLEKLFFGSGTQLSVL.

This chain links TRBV7-2 with TRBJ2-5; D may be TRBD2 (5 bases). The CDR3 length is 16 residues. Trimming pared 5 bases from V and 4 bases from J, leaving 20 bases between. CDR1 is SGHTA, CDR2 FQGNSA, per germline. The CDR3 DNA sequence: TGTGCCAGCAGCCCCCCGGGATTACCCCTCGGAGAGACCCAGTACTTC. This gives the protein CASSPPGLPLGETQYF.

The chain couples TRBV19 to TRBJ2-2; 9 bases map to TRBD2. Germline-derived CDR1 and CDR2 are LNHDA and SQIVND (reference sequence). The V and J ends lost 1 base and 6 bases, in that order; junction bases with no gene match: 3. The CDR3 is 15 amino acids. CDR3 nucleotides: TGTGCCAGTAGTATAGGCGTAGCGGGGGCCGGGGAGCTGTTTTTT. Translating gives CASSIGVAGAGELFF.

The chain uses TRBV7-9 and TRBJ1-6; D not certain. Germline CDR1 reads SEHNR; CDR2 reads FQNEAQ (reference sequence). V dropped 2 bases and J dropped 9 bases, with 14 bases sitting between them. This CDR3 has 15 amino acids. The CDR3 nucleotides read TGTGCCAGCAGCTTAAACGAGGCGTTGGCTTCACCCCTCCACTTT. Its translation: CASSLNEALASPLHF.

The chain uses TRBV2 and TRBJ1-2; no firm D call. The V end was cut by 5 bases, the J end by 1 base, with 20 bases between. Germline-derived CDR1 and CDR2 are SNHLY and FYNNEI. This CDR3 has 17 amino acids. CDR3 region: CASSPPTHAGGNYGYTF. CDR3 nucleotide sequence: TGTGCCAGCAGTCCTCCGACTCATGCGGGAGGTAACTATGGCTACACCTTC.

The chain is built from TRBV9 and TRBJ1-2; D call uncertain. Deletions cut 0 bases from V and 4 bases from J, with 10 bases between. The CDR3 sequence is 14 residues long. Looked up from germline, CDR1 is SGDLS and CDR2 is YYNGEE. The CDR3: CASSVDGGGYGYTF. The CDR3 DNA sequence: TGTGCCAGCAGCGTAGACGGAGGAGGCTATGGCTACACCTTC.

The chain couples TRBV11-2 to TRBJ2-2, with D maybe TRBD1 (6 bases). Trimming took 2 bases from V and 5 from J, leaving 15 bases between them. This CDR3 region has 16 residues. CDR1 is SGHAT, CDR2 FQNNGV, per germline. Here the CDR3 DNA reads TGTGCCAGCAGCTTATCCCCGACAGGAAGTACCGGGGAGCTGTTTTTT. Translated, it gives CASSLSPTGSTGELFF.

The chain recombines TRBV5-1 with TRBJ1-1, with no clear D. This CDR3 spans 14 amino acids. Germline V lookup: CDR1 SGHRS, CDR2 YFSETQ. V was pared by 3 bases and J by 4 bases, with 13 bases between. CDR3 sequence (DNA): TGCGCCAGCAGCTCCAAAGCGGGGAGCACTGAAGCTTTCTTT. Its protein product is CASSSKAGSTEAFF.

The rearrangement joins TRBV5-5 to TRBJ2-7; D perhaps matches TRBD2 (7 bases). Trimming cost V 1 base and J 2 bases, with 10 bases left between them. Germline V gene sequence: CDR1 SGHKS, CDR2 YYEKEE (reference sequence). This CDR3 contains 14 residues. The CDR3 DNA is TGTGCCAGCAGCTTGCAGGGGACTACCTACGAGCAGTACTTC. Protein: CASSLQGTTYEQYF.

This rearrangement joins TRBV7-9 to TRBJ2-5; 14 bases line up with TRBD2. The length of the CDR3 is 18 residues. CDR1 is SEHNR, CDR2 FQNEAQ, per germline (reference sequence). V lost 4 bases to trimming and J lost 1 base; unmatched junction nucleotides: 8. The CDR3 reads CASSYGTSGRDPQETQYF. As DNA, the CDR3 is TGTGCCAGCAGCTACGGGACTAGCGGGAGAGATCCCCAAGAGACCCAGTACTTC.

The V call is TRBV6-5, the J call TRBJ2-7; tentative D call: TRBD1 (5 bases). V was clipped by 4 bases and J by 3 bases, with 13 bases between them. Germline lookup yields CDR1 MNHEY and CDR2 SVGAGI. The CDR3 totals 14 residues. CDR3 residues: CASSSGHQVYEQYF. DNA for the CDR3: TGTGCCAGCAGTTCTGGACACCAGGTCTACGAGCAGTACTTC.

The chain combines TRBV7-2 with TRBJ1-2; tentatively, D is TRBD1 (6 bases). V was trimmed by 0 bases and J by 4 bases, leaving 15 bases between them. Germline V gene sequence: CDR1 SGHTA, CDR2 FQGNSA. There are 16 residues in the CDR3. This CDR3 reads CASSLADPLGGYGYTF. Here the CDR3 DNA reads TGTGCCAGCAGCTTAGCGGACCCCTTAGGGGGCTATGGCTACACCTTC.

The CDR3 is CASSPSDSGGKIYTGELFF. DNA for the CDR3: TGTGCCAGCAGCCCCTCGGATAGCGGGGGGAAAATTTACACCGGGGAGCTGTTTTTT. The chain uses TRBV7-9 and TRBJ2-2; 10 bases are shared with TRBD2. With V trimmed by 5 bases and J by 3 bases, 15 bases remained unmatched. Germline V gene lookup returns CDR1 SEHNR and CDR2 FQNEAQ (reference sequence). The CDR3 loop spans 19 amino acids. Filled out from reference TRBV7-9 and TRBJ2-2, the complete variable domain reads DTGVSQNPRHKITKRGQNVTFRCDPISEHNRLYWYRQTLGQGPEFLTYFQNEAQLEKSRLLSDRFSAERPKGSFSTLEIQRTEQGDSAMYLCASSPSDSGGKIYTGELFFGEGSRLTVL.

This clone was seen a single time. This chain links TRBV28 with TRBJ2-4; D call uncertain. The CDR3 spans 15 residues. V was pared by 6 bases and J by 1 base, with 13 bases between. Looked up from germline, CDR1 is MDHEN and CDR2 is SYDVKM. The chain's CDR3 is CASSRFGEAKNIQYF. CDR3 coding DNA: TGTGCCAGCAGCCGATTTGGAGAGGCCAAAAACATTCAGTACTTC. Full variable domain (remainder filled in from reference TRBV28 and TRBJ2-4): DVKVTQSSRYLVKRTGEKVFLECVQDMDHENMFWYRQDPGLGLRLIYFSYDVKMKEKGDIPEGYSVSREKKERFSLILESASTNQTSMYLCASSRFGEAKNIQYFGAGTRLSVL.